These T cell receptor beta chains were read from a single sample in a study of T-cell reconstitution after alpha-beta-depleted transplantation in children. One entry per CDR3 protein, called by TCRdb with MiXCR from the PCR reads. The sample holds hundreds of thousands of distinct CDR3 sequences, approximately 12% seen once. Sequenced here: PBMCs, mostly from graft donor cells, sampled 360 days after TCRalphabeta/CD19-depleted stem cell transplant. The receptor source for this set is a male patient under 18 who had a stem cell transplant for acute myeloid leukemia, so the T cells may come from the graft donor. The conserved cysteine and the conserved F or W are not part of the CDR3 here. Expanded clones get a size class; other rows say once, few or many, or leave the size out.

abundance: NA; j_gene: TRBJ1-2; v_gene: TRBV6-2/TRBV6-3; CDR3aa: ASRPGQFNYGYT
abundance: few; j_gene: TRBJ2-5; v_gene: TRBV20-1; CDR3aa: SASGTSGIRYQETQY
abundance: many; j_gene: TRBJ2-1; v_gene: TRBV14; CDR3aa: ASSRGGEQF
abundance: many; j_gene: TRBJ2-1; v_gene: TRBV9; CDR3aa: ASSASLAGGRSNEQF
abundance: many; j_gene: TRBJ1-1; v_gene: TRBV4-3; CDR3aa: ASSFGVPGAVTEAF
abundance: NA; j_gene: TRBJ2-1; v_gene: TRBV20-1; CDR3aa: SARTASGRAPYNEQF
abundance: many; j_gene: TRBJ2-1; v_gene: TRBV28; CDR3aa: ASSLIVQVNEQF
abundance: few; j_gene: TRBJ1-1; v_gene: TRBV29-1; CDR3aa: SADRGNTEAF
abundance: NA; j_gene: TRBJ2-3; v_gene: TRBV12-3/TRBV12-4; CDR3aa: ASRYGVDTQY
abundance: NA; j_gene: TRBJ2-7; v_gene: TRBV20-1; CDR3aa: SGWTVREQY
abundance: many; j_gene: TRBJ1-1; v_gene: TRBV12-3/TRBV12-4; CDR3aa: ASSHGTGGTEAF
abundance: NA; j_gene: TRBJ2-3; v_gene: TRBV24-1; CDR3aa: ATSEPLTSGIRADTQY
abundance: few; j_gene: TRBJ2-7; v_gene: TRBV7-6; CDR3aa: ASSYSSGPIYEQY
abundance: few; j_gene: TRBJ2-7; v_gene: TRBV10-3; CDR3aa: AISDRGPSYEQY
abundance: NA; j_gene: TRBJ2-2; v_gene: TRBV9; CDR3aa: ASSVVGEANTGELF
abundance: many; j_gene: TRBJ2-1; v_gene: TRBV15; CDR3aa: ATSRAVAGRYNEQF
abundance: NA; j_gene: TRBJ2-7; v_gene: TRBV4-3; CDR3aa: ASSQEFSGGFGEQY
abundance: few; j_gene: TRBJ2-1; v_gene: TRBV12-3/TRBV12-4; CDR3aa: ASSNPKLAELGNEQF
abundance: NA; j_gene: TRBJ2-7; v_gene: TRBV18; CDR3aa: ASSPSDSHEQY
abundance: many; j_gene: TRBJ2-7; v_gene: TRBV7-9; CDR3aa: ASSFSGTSGVYEQY
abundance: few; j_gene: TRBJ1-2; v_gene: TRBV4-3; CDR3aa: ASSQDWKGATNYGYT
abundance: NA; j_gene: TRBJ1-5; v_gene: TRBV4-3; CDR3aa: ASSQGVDQPQH
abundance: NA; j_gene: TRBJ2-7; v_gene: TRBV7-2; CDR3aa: ASSGRRGAYEQY
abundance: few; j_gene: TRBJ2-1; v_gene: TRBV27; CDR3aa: ASRLLGSSYNEQF
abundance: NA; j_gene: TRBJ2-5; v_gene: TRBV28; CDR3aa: GRQVGGYETQY
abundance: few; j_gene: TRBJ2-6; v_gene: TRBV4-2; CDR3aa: ASSLGLEELSGANVLT
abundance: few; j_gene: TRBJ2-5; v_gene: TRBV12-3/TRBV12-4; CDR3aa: ASSPARGLAGEETQY
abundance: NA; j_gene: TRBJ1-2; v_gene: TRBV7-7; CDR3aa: ASSLAADRFYGYT
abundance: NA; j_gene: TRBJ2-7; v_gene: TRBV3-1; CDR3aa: ASSLPLTRSYEQY
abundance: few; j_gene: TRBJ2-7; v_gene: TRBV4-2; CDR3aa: ASSQDSPSAISYEQY
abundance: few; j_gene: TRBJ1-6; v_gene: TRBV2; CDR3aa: ASSETRTDNSPLH